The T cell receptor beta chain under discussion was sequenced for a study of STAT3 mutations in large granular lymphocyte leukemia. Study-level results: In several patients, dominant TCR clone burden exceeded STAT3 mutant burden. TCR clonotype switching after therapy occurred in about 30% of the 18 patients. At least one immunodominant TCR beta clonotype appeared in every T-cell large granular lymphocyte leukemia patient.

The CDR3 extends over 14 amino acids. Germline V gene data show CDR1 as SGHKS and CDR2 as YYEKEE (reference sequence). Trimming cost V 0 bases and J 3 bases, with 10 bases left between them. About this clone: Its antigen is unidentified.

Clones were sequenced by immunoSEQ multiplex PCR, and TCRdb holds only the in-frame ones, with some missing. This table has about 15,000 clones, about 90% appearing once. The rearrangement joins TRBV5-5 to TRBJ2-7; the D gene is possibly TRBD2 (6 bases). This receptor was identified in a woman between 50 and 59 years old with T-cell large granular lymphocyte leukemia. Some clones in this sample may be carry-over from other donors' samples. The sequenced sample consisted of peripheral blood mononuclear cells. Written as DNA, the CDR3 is TGTGCCAGCAGCTTGGGGGGGGTTGACTACGAGCAGTACTTC. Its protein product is CASSLGGVDYEQYF.